This TCR beta chain was sequenced for a study of CD4 T cells in relation to SARS-CoV-2 and coronaviruses. The germline gives CDR1 SGHDT, CDR2 YYEEEE. This CDR3 comprises 17 residues. With 2 bases removed from V and 4 bases from J, the gap between germline ends came to 19 bases. TCRdb's copy holds only in-frame clones and misses some; the assay was immunoSEQ multiplex PCR. The sample lists 30,000 to 45,000 clones, around nine tenths occurring once. The specimen was memory CD4+ T cells from PBMCs. V usage is TRBV5-6 and J usage is TRBJ2-1; TRBD2 is a possible D gene (5 bases). This sequence originates from an adult with COVID-19. This chain's CDR3 is CASSFLGGETVYNEQFF. The CDR3 bases are TGTGCCAGCAGCTTCCTAGGAGGCGAGACCGTTTACAATGAGCAGTTCTTC.